The next 32 T cell receptor beta chains were all read from a single sample in a study of HIV-infected patients and healthy controls (dated by TCRdb to between 2012 and 2015). Library preparation used 5' RACE. Instrument on record: Illumina MiSeq. Clones were called with MiXCR by TCRdb after fastp trimmed the public reads at Q25, and only in-frame beta chains were retained. Duplicate CDR3 protein sequences are folded into a single record with the most common DNA and genes. The sample includes 55,000 to 70,000 distinct CDR3 sequences, with under 25% observed a single time. The ten largest clones add up to 1.4% to 1.5% of the sample. The specimen was CD4+ T cells from blood. Receptors were obtained from a human donor in good health.

The chain links TRBV6-6 to TRBJ1-6; D uncertain. Germline V CDR1 and CDR2: MNHNY, SVGAGI (reference sequence). This CDR3 has 17 residues. The V and J ends lost 0 bases and 0 bases respectively, with 9 bases between them. CDR3 protein: CASSYSIDSSYNSPLHF. The CDR3 DNA is TGTGCCAGCAGTTACTCGATAGATAGCTCCTATAATTCACCCCTCCACTTT.

This clonotype was seen many times. This chain joins TRBV6-5 and TRBJ1-1; D is unresolved. The CDR3 spans 15 residues. Trimming took off 8 bases at V and 1 base at J, with 17 bases between the two ends. Germline CDR1 MNHEY, CDR2 SVGAGI. The chain's CDR3 is CASWGGSSKNTEAFF. The DNA for the CDR3 is TGTGCCAGCTGGGGAGGGTCCAGCAAGAACACTGAAGCTTTCTTT.

This clonotype has ten or more counts. V and J are TRBV7-8 and TRBJ2-1, with 11 positions matching TRBD2. Germline-derived CDR1 and CDR2 are SGHVS and FQNEAQ. Losses at the gene ends were 5 bases for V and 6 bases for J; bases not matched to a gene: 6. The CDR3 is 15 amino acids. CDR3 nucleotide sequence: TGTGCCAGCAGCAAAGGACTAGCGGGTACCAATGAGCAGTTCTTC. Translated: CASSKGLAGTNEQFF.

In this sample, this clonotype turned up a few times. The chain combines TRBV7-2 with TRBJ1-1; 7 bases map to TRBD1. From germline, CDR1 is SGHTA and CDR2 FQGNSA. The CDR3 length is 14 residues. V gave up 5 bases and J gave up 4 bases; unmatched junction bases: 7. Here the CDR3 reads CASSPVQGGTEAFF. The CDR3 nucleotides are TGTGCCAGCAGCCCCGTGCAGGGGGGCACTGAAGCTTTCTTT.

This clonotype was seen ten or more times. This chain links TRBV7-2 with TRBJ2-3; D gene unclear. V was shortened by 4 bases and J by 6 bases, with 11 bases between the two germline ends. This CDR3 is 13 amino acids long. Germline-derived CDR1 and CDR2 are SGHTA and FQGNSA. The CDR3 spells CASSSENADTQYF. The CDR3 DNA reads as TGTGCCAGCAGCTCGGAGAATGCGGATACGCAGTATTTT.

CDR3 nucleotides: TGTGCCAGCTCAGGACTAGCGGGGGATTACGAGCAGTACTTC. Amino acids: CASSGLAGDYEQYF. The chain combines TRBV18 with TRBJ2-7, with TRBD2 matching 13 bases. Unmatched junction bases numbered 2, after V lost 5 bases and J lost 4 bases. From germline, CDR1 is KGHSH and CDR2 LQKENI. The CDR3 spans 14 residues. Full variable domain (rest looked up from reference TRBV18 and TRBJ2-7): NAGVMQNPRHLVRRRGQEARLRCSPMKGHSHVYWYRQLPEEGLKFMVYLQKENIIDESGMPKERFSAEFPKEGPSILRIQQVVRGDSAAYFCASSGLAGDYEQYFGPGTRLTVT.

There are a few counts of this clonotype. V is TRBV6-5 and J is TRBJ1-2; 9 bases match TRBD1. The CDR3 is 15 amino acids. CDR1 is MNHEY, CDR2 SVGAGI, per germline. Trimming cost V 7 bases and J 1 base; bases outside gene matches: 7. CDR3 amino acids: CASTTTGGGNYGYTF. CDR3 DNA: TGTGCCAGCACTACAACAGGGGGCGGTAACTATGGCTACACCTTC.

The table lists this clonotype with a few counts. V usage is TRBV16 and J usage is TRBJ2-7; D remains unclear. V was pared by 2 bases and J by 6 bases, with 17 bases between. The germline CDR1 and CDR2 sequences are KGHSY and FQNENV. CDR3 size: 15 residues. In DNA form, the CDR3 reads TGTGCCAGCAGCCAACTTGTCTCAACCTCTACCGAGCAGTACTTC. As protein: CASSQLVSTSTEQYF.

This clonotype has more than one count but fewer than ten. V usage is TRBV3-1 and J usage is TRBJ1-4; D unclear. The germline CDR1 and CDR2 sequences are LGHDT and YNNKEL (reference sequence). The germline V and J ends were trimmed by 4 bases and 8 bases, with 17 bases remaining between them. The CDR3 length is 15 residues. CDR3 nucleotides: TGTGCCAGCAGCCTCCGATCGGGGAGGGAGGAAAAACTGTTTTTT. It codes for CASSLRSGREEKLFF.

Many counts were recorded for this clonotype. The genes are TRBV12-3 or TRBV12-4 and TRBJ1-5, with D possibly TRBD1 on 5 matching bases. This CDR3 has 16 residues. The V and J ends lost 5 bases and 5 bases respectively, with 19 bases between them. The CDR3 loop is CASSPPRGGWYQPQHF. The CDR3 nucleotides read TGTGCCAGCAGTCCACCCCGGGGGGGGTGGTATCAGCCCCAGCATTTT.

This clonotype was seen many times. This chain joins TRBV10-3 and TRBJ1-5; 9 nucleotides line up with TRBD1. This CDR3 is 15 amino acids long. V trimming: 2 bases; J trimming: 7 bases; junction bases outside the gene matches: 6. The V gene's germline CDR1 is ENHRY and CDR2 SYGVKD. The CDR3 DNA reads as TGTGCCATCAGTGAGCAAGGACAGGGGATCCAGCCCCAGCATTTT. Translated, it gives CAISEQGQGIQPQHF.

This clonotype was seen many times. As DNA, the CDR3 is TGTGCCAGCAGCCCGGGGACTAGCCTGGACACAGATACGCAGTATTTT. The encoded protein is CASSPGTSLDTDTQYF. The gene calls are TRBV5-5 and TRBJ2-3, with 9 bases that match TRBD2. CDR3 length: 16 amino acids. Germline loops: CDR1 SGHKS, CDR2 YYEKEE (reference sequence). V gave up 4 bases and J gave up 2 bases; unmatched junction bases: 8.

This clonotype turned up a few times. The chain employs TRBV9 and TRBJ2-5; D could derive from TRBD1 or TRBD2 (5 bases each). The V end lost 0 bases, the J end lost 5 bases, and 14 bases lay between the germline ends. The CDR3 runs 15 residues. Germline assignment: CDR1 SGDLS and CDR2 YYNGEE. The CDR3 DNA follows: TGTGCCAGCAGCGTAGCGAGGGGCGCGGGTGAGACCCAGTACTTC. Its translation: CASSVARGAGETQYF.

This clonotype was seen repeatedly, ten times or more. This rearrangement joins TRBV6-5 to TRBJ1-2; no definite D call. The CDR3 is made up of 13 amino acids. Germline V gene data show CDR1 as MNHEY and CDR2 as SVGAGI. The V end was cut by 2 bases, the J end by 4 bases, with 8 bases between. The CDR3 DNA reads TGTGCCAGCAGTTACGGAGAGAGCTATGGCTACACCTTC. Its translation is CASSYGESYGYTF.

V and J are TRBV6-2 or TRBV6-3 and TRBJ2-2; TRBD2 aligns across 9 bases. This CDR3 is 16 amino acids long. Germline-derived CDR1 and CDR2 are MNHEY and SVGEGT. The J segment lost 4 bases and the V segment lost 4 bases, leaving 7 bases of the junction unmatched. CDR3 nucleotides: TGTGCCAGCAGTTCCAATAGCGGGGGACGCACCGGGGAGCTGTTTTTT. It is translated as CASSSNSGGRTGELFF.

In this sample, this clonotype turned up a few times. V gene TRBV12-3 or TRBV12-4 combines with J gene TRBJ2-4; D remains unclear. Trimming took off 2 bases at V and 0 bases at J, with 8 bases between the two ends. The CDR3 is 15 amino acids. CDR3 DNA: TGTGCCAGCAGTTTATGGAGTGAAGCCAAAAACATTCAGTACTTC. Its translation: CASSLWSEAKNIQYF.

This clonotype was observed a few times. The V and J genes are TRBV30 and TRBJ2-3; no reliable D call. Looked up from germline, CDR1 is GTSNPN and CDR2 is SVGIG (reference sequence). CDR3 length: 13 amino acids. Trimming cost V 0 bases and J 3 bases, with 7 bases left between them. The CDR3 DNA follows: TGTGCCTGGAGTGTAGGCCTTACAGATACGCAGTATTTT. Protein: CAWSVGLTDTQYF. Combining the CDR3 with reference TRBV30 and TRBJ2-3 gives the whole variable domain SQTIHQWPATLVQPVGSPLSLECTVEGTSNPNLYWYRQAAGRGLQLLFYSVGIGQISSEVPQNLSASRPQDRQFILSSKKLLLSDSGFYLCAWSVGLTDTQYFGPGTRLTVL.

This clonotype was picked up a small number of times. The chain joins TRBV19 to TRBJ1-6; D is ambiguous. CDR1 is LNHDA, CDR2 SQIVND, per germline (reference sequence). The length of the CDR3 is 14 residues. The ends were cut back, 3 bases at V and 4 bases at J, with 7 bases in the middle. CDR3 residues: CASSISRYNSPLHF. As DNA, the CDR3 is TGTGCCAGTAGTATCTCTCGGTATAATTCACCCCTCCACTTT.

This clonotype was observed at least ten times. The rearrangement uses TRBV29-1 and TRBJ2-5; tentative D call: TRBD1 (6 bases). V was pared by 7 bases and J by 4 bases, with 16 bases between. Germline loops: CDR1 SQVTM, CDR2 ANQGSEA. The CDR3 consists of 13 residues. CDR3 amino acids: CSAGQGLLETQYF. In DNA, the CDR3 is TGCAGCGCTGGGCAGGGGCTCCTAGAGACCCAGTACTTC.

This clonotype has just a few counts. This sequence joins TRBV25-1 and TRBJ1-2; the match to TRBD1 covers 7 bases. The V and J ends lost 3 bases and 4 bases, in that order; junction bases with no gene match: 11. CDR1 and CDR2 (germline): MGHDK, SYGVNS. This CDR3 region has 16 residues. CDR3 protein: CASSDGPGTASYGYTF. CDR3 DNA: TGTGCCAGCAGTGATGGACCCGGGACAGCTTCCTATGGCTACACCTTC.

The chain joins TRBV3-1 to TRBJ1-6; D gene uncertain. The CDR3 extends over 18 amino acids. V dropped 0 bases and J dropped 9 bases, with 21 bases sitting between them. Germline CDR1 and CDR2: LGHDT and YNNKEL (reference sequence). Here the CDR3 DNA reads TGTGCCAGCAGCCAAGACATTTTTTCGGGGTTCGGCGGTTCACCCCTCCACTTT. Translating it yields CASSQDIFSGFGGSPLHF.

In this sample, this clonotype turned up a few times. The chain combines TRBV19 with TRBJ1-3, with D unclear. V was cut by 0 bases and J by 0 bases, with 9 bases left in between. This CDR3 is 16 amino acids long. Germline V gives CDR1 LNHDA, CDR2 SQIVND (reference sequence). In nucleotides, the CDR3 is TGTGCCAGTAGTATAGAATTTACAAACTCTGGAAACACCATATATTTT. This codes for CASSIEFTNSGNTIYF.

This clonotype has more than one count but fewer than ten. The chain is built from TRBV7-3 and TRBJ2-5, with D tentatively TRBD2 (5 bases). The germline V and J ends were trimmed by 2 bases and 0 bases, with 10 bases remaining between them. The length of the CDR3 is 15 residues. Germline V gene lookup returns CDR1 SGHTA and CDR2 FQGTGA. This chain's CDR3 is CASSLRSGHQETQYF. The CDR3 coding sequence is TGTGCCAGCAGCTTACGGAGCGGCCACCAAGAGACCCAGTACTTC.

This clonotype was seen many times. DNA for the CDR3: TGTGCCAGCAGGACAGGGATCCCAGATACGCAGTATTTT. As protein: CASRTGIPDTQYF. This sequence joins TRBV28 and TRBJ2-3; TRBD1 matches at 7 bases. Per the germline V gene, CDR1 is MDHEN and CDR2 is SYDVKM. Germline trimming cut 6 bases from V and 4 bases from J; bases unmatched to any gene: 4. The CDR3 consists of 13 residues.

Only a few counts were recorded for this clonotype. The genes are TRBV6-2 or TRBV6-3 and TRBJ1-2; D gene unclear. Trimming took 2 bases from V and 2 from J, leaving 6 bases between them. Per the germline V gene, CDR1 is MNHEY and CDR2 is SVGEGT. CDR3 size: 13 residues. The CDR3 nucleotides are TGTGCCAGCAGTTACCAGGAGAACTATGGCTACACCTTC. Translating gives CASSYQENYGYTF.

This rearrangement joins TRBV20-1 to TRBJ1-1; TRBD1 aligns across 7 bases. The CDR3 totals 12 residues. The V segment lost 2 bases and the J segment 7 bases; nucleotides outside the gene matches: 4. Germline V gene sequence: CDR1 DFQATT, CDR2 SNEGSKA (reference sequence). CDR3 nucleotide sequence: TGCAGTGCTAGACCAGGGACAGATGAAGCTTTCTTT. Its protein is CSARPGTDEAFF.

CDR3 amino acids: CASSVSAAAMDTQYF. The DNA for the CDR3 is TGTGCCAGCAGTGTATCTGCAGCCGCAATGGATACGCAGTATTTT. The V gene is TRBV2, the J gene TRBJ2-3; no clear D gene. The CDR3 extends over 15 amino acids. The germline CDR1 and CDR2 sequences are SNHLY and FYNNEI. With 4 bases removed from V and 6 bases from J, the gap between germline ends came to 17 bases.

Ten or more counts support this clonotype. The rearrangement uses TRBV18 and TRBJ1-1; D is ambiguous. The germline V and J ends were trimmed by 4 bases and 1 base, with 7 bases remaining between them. The CDR3 consists of 13 residues. Looked up from germline, CDR1 is KGHSH and CDR2 is LQKENI. Written as DNA, the CDR3 is TGTGCCAGCTCACTCGATCCGAACACTGAAGCTTTCTTT. This translates into CASSLDPNTEAFF.

This clonotype was counted ten times or more. The chain joins TRBV2 to TRBJ2-5; 9 nucleotides match TRBD2. The trim removed 8 bases at V and 4 bases at J, leaving 8 bases unmatched. Per the germline V gene, CDR1 is SNHLY and CDR2 is FYNNEI. CDR3 length: 14 residues. Written as DNA, the CDR3 is TGTGCCAGCGGGGGGACTAGCAACGGAGAGACCCAGTACTTC. Its protein product is CASGGTSNGETQYF.

This clonotype was seen only a few times. The chain uses TRBV18 and TRBJ2-7, with D unresolved. The CDR3 length is 16 residues. From germline, CDR1 is KGHSH and CDR2 LQKENI. The V and J ends lost 2 bases and 0 bases respectively, with 14 bases between them. CDR3 region: CASSPAIGRSSYEQYF. For the CDR3, the DNA is TGTGCCAGCTCACCAGCAATCGGCCGTAGCTCCTACGAGCAGTACTTC.

This clonotype has ten or more counts. The chain recombines TRBV11-2 with TRBJ2-3, with D possibly being TRBD2 (5 bases). Trimming cost V 2 bases and J 2 bases, with 14 bases left between them. The CDR3 has 16 amino acids. Germline lookup yields CDR1 SGHAT and CDR2 FQNNGV. The CDR3 spells CASSLSGLEYTDTQYF. CDR3 coding DNA: TGTGCCAGCAGCTTATCCGGACTGGAGTACACAGATACGCAGTATTTT.

The chain combines TRBV14 with TRBJ1-1; no clear D. Trimming cost V 1 base and J 11 bases, with 14 bases left between them. The CDR3 length is 13 residues. Germline values: CDR1 SGHDN, CDR2 FVKESK. CDR3 sequence: CASSQGIVHGAFF. CDR3 in DNA: TGTGCCAGCAGCCAAGGGATCGTTCACGGGGCTTTCTTT.